The present T cell receptor (beta chain) was sequenced within a study of post-analysis software for immune sequencing data. Study-level findings and limits: Normalized Chao1 diversity was significantly reduced in patients versus controls. Roughly five TRBV segments were significantly more frequent in patients than in controls. TRBV5-6, TRBV5-1 and TRBV20-1 were among these segments.

This CDR3 is built from 15 residues. CDR1 and CDR2 from the germline V gene are MGHDK and SYGVNS. V lost 8 bases and J 3 bases, leaving 18 bases between the germline ends. Only a few counts were recorded for this clonotype. Its antigen remains unidentified. Unique molecular identifiers were built into the TCR beta cDNA libraries. A population of about 0.85 to 11 million T cells gave rise to roughly 0.5 million cDNA molecules. TCRdb redid the calling of the PCR reads with MiXCR, one entry per CDR3 protein. Here the sample spans hundreds of thousands of distinct CDR3 sequences, roughly 27% being singletons.

This sequence joins TRBV25-1 and TRBJ2-3; D unresolved. The sample comprised blood. The receptor comes from a girl aged 10-17 years with multiple sclerosis. The CDR3 sequence is CASSASGPRTDTQYF. In DNA, the CDR3 is TGTGCCAGCTCAGCCTCGGGCCCCAGGACAGATACGCAGTATTTT. The complete variable domain, with remaining parts taken from reference TRBV25-1 and TRBJ2-3, reads EADIYQTPRYLVIGTGKKITLECSQTMGHDKMYWYQQDPGMELHLIHYSYGVNSTEKGDLSSESTVSRIRTEHFPLTLESARPSHTSQYLCASSASGPRTDTQYFGPGTRLTVL.